This TCR beta chain comes out of a study of regulatory T cells in long-lasting Graves disease. Study-wide context: For under 3 months, newly diagnosed Graves' patients had been taking antithyroid drugs.

With iRepertoire HTBI primers and Arm-PCR of CDR3 regions, TCR beta libraries were built. TCRdb independently ran MiXCR on the multiplex PCR reads; one entry per CDR3 protein. The table includes 200,000 to 250,000 distinct CDR3 sequences, 20% detected once. There are many counts of this clonotype. The junction and the germline gene differ at one end; a read error may be behind it. The time point: newly diagnosed GD, antithyroid drugs for less than 3 months. With RNA extracted from PBMCs as input, the TCR library was made. The authors drew approximately 9 milliliters of peripheral blood into EDTA tubes. Germline CDR1 reads SGHTA; CDR2 reads FQGNSA. The CDR3 sequence is 13 residues long.

This TCR derives from a female donor with Graves disease. This specimen was peripheral blood mononuclear cells (PBMCs), taken at new diagnosis, from a patient treated with antithyroid drugs. V and J are TRBV7-2 and TRBJ1-2; D not resolved. CDR3 sequence (DNA): TGTGCCAGCAGCCTAGCCCGCTACTATGGCTACACCTTC. Protein: CASSLARYYGYTF.